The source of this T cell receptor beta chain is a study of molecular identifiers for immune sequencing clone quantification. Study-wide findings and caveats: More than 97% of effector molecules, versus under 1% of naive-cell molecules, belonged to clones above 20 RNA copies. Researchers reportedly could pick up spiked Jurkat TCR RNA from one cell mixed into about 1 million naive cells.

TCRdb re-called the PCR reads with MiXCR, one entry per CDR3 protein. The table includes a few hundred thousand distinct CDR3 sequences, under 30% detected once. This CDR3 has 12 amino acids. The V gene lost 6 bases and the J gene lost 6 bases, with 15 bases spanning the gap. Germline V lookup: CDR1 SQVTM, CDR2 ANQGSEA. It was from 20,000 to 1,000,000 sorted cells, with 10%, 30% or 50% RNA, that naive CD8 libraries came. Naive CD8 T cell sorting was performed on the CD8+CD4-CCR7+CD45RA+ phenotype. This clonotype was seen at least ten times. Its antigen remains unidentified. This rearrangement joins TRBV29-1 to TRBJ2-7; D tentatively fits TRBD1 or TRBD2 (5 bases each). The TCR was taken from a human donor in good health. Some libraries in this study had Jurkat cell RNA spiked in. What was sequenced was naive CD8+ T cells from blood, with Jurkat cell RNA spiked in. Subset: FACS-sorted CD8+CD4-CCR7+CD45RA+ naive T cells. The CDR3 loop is CSVEYYGGEQYF. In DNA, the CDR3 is TGCAGCGTAGAATACTATGGGGGCGAGCAGTACTTC.